The following is a T cell receptor beta chain sequence with its context. The antigen remains undetermined. The CDR3 has 16 residues. With 4 bases removed from V and 4 bases from J, the gap between germline ends came to 18 bases. Germline values: CDR1 SGHRS, CDR2 YFSETQ. This record comes from a study of Ad26.COV2.S vaccination and SARS-CoV-2 variants. Study-level background: Intramuscular Ad26.COV2.S doses were given once or twice, 56 days apart. Study observations and caveats: It was reported that spike-specific CD8+ and CD4+ T cell responses were substantially broad after vaccination. Total responses of T cells may have been underestimated by the analyses of TCR breadth and depth.

Method: immunoSEQ multiplex PCR; TCRdb's copy keeps in-frame clones and lacks some. The sample lists 400,000 to 450,000 clones, less than 95% occurring once. Treatment meaning: roughly 18 received Ad26.COV2.S at low or high dose, single or two shots; 5 received placebo; per-sample allocation not given. Vaccine and placebo recipients were sampled on day 63 after the first injection. This Boston cohort included adults aged 18-55 years. The sample here was peripheral blood, taken in a trial of Ad26.COV2.S vaccine versus placebo. This TCR was recovered from a person between 18 and 65 years old who received the Ad26.COV2.S COVID-19 vaccine or a placebo. The chain is built from TRBV5-1 and TRBJ2-1, with D perhaps assigned TRBD1 or TRBD2 (5 bases each). The CDR3 here is CASSRGSLGVYNEQFF. The CDR3 DNA is TGCGCCAGCAGCAGGGGTTCGCTGGGGGTGTACAATGAGCAGTTCTTC.